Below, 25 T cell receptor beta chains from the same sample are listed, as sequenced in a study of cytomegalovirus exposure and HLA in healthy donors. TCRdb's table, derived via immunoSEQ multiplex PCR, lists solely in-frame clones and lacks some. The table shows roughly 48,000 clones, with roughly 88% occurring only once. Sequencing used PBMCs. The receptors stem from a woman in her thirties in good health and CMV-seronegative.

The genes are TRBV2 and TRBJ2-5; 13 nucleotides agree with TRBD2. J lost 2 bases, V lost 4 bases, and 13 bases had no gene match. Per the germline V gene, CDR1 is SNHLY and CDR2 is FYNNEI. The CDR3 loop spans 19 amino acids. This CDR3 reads CASSVIGLAGVVGQETQYF. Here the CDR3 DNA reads TGTGCCAGCAGTGTGATAGGACTAGCGGGAGTAGTAGGGCAAGAGACCCAGTACTTC.

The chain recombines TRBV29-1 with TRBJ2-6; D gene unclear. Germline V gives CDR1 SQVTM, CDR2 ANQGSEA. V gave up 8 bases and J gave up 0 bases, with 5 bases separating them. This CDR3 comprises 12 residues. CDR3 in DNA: TGCAGCTTCAGCTCTGGGGCCAACGTCCTGACTTTC. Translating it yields CSFSSGANVLTF.

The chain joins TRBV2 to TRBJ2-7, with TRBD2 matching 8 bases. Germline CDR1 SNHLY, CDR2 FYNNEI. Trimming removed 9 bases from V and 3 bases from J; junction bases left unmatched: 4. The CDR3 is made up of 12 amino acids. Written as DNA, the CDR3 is TGTGCCAGGGGTGCGGGAGGCTACGAGCAGTACTTC. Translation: CARGAGGYEQYF.

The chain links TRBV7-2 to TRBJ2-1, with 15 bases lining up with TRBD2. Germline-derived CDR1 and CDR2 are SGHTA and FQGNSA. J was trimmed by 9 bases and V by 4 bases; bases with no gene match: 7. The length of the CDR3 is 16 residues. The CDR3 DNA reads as TGTGCCAGCAGCTATTGGGGACTAGCGGGAGGTGGTGAGCAGTTCTTC. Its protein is CASSYWGLAGGGEQFF.

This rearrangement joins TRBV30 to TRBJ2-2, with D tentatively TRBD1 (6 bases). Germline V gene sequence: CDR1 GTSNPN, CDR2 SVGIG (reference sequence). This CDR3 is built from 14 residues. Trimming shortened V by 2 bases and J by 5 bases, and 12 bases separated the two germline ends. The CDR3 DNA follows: TGTGCCTGGAGTCCACCAGACAGGACCGGGGAGCTGTTTTTT. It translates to CAWSPPDRTGELFF.

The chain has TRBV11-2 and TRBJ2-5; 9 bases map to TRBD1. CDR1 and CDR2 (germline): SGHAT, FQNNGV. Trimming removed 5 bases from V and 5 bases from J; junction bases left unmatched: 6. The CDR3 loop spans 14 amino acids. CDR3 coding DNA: TGTGCCAGCAGCCAGGGACAGGGAGGCGAGACCCAGTACTTC. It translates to CASSQGQGGETQYF.

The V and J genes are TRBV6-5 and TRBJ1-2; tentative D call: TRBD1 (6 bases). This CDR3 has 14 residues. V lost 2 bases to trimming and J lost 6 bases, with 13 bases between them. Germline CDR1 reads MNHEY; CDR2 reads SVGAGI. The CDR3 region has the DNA TGTGCCAGCAGTTACGACAGGCTGTGGGATGGCTACACCTTC. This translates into CASSYDRLWDGYTF.

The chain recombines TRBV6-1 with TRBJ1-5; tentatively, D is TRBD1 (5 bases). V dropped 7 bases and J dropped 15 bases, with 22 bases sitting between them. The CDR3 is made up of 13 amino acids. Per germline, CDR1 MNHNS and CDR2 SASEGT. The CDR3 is CASTKGGPGRGHF. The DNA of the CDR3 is TGTGCCAGCACAAAAGGCGGGCCAGGGCGGGGGCATTTT.

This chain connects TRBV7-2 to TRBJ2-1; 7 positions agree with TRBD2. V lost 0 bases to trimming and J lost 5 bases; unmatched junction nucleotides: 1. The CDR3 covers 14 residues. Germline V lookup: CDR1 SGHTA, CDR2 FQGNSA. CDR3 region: CASSLALADNEQFF. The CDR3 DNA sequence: TGTGCCAGCAGCTTAGCGCTAGCGGACAATGAGCAGTTCTTC.

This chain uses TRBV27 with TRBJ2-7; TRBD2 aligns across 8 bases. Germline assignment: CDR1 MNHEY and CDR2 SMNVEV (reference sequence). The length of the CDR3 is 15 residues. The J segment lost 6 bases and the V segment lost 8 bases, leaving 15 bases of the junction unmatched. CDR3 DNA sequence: TGTGCCAGCTCCCTCGGGCCGGGAGGGCCAGGCGAGCAGTACTTC. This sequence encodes CASSLGPGGPGEQYF.

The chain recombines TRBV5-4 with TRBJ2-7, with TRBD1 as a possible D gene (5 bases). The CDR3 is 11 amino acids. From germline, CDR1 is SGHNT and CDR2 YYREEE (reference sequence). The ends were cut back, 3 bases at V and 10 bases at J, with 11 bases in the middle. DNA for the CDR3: TGTGCCAGCAGCTCCCCGGACATACAGTACTTC. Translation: CASSSPDIQYF.

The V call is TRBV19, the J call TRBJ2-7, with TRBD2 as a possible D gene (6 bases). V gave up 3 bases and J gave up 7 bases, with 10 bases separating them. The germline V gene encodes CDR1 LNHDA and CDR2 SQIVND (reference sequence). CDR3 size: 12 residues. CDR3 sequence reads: CASSIAGREQYF. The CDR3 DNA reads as TGTGCCAGTAGTATCGCCGGGAGAGAGCAGTACTTC. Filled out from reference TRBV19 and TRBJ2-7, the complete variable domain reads DGGITQSPKYLFRKEGQNVTLSCEQNLNHDAMYWYRQDPGQGLRLIYYSQIVNDFQKGDIAEGYSVSREKKESFPLTVTSAQKNPTAFYLCASSIAGREQYFGPGTRLTVT.

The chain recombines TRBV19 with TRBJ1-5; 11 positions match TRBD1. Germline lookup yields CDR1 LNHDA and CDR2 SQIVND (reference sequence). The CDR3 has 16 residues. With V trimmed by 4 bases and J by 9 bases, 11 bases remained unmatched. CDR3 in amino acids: CASSTGQGAGVWPQHF. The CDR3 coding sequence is TGTGCCAGTAGTACCGGACAGGGGGCAGGTGTTTGGCCCCAGCATTTT.

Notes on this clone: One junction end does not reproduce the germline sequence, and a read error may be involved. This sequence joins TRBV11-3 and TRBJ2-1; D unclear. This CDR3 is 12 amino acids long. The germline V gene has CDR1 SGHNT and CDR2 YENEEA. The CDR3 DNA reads TGCGCCAGCAGCTTAGACGGGAATGAGCAGTTCTTC. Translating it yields CASSLDGNEQFF.

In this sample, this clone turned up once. The CDR3 DNA sequence: TGTGCCAGCAGCTCCGGGACAAACACCGGGGAGCTGTTTTTT. Translating it yields CASSSGTNTGELFF. The V gene is TRBV27, the J gene TRBJ2-2; TRBD1 might be the D (6 bases). V lost 6 bases and J lost 2, with 10 bases in between. The CDR3 has 14 amino acids. From germline, CDR1 is MNHEY and CDR2 SMNVEV (reference sequence).

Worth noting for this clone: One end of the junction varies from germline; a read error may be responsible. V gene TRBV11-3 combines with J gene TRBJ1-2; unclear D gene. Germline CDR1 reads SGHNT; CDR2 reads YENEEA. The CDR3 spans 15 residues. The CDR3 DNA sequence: TGCGCCAGCAGCTCCCTTGATAGCGGGGATCATGGCTACACCTTC. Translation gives CASSSLDSGDHGYTF.

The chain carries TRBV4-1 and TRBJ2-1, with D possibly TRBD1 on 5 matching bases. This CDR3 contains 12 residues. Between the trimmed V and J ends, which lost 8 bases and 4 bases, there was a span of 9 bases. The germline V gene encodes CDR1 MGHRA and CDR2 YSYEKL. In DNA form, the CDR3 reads TGCGCCAGCGACACAGGTTACAATGAGCAGTTCTTC. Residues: CASDTGYNEQFF.

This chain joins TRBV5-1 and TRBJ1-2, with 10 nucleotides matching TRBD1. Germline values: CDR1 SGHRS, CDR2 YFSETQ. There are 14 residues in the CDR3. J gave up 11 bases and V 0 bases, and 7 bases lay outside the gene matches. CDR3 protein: CASSLERQDRGYTF. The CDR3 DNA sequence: TGCGCCAGCAGCTTGGAAAGACAGGACAGGGGGTACACCTTC.

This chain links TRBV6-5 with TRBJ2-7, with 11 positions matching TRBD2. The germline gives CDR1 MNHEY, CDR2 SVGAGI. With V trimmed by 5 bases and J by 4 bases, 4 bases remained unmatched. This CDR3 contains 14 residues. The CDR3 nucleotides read TGTGCCAGCAGTAGAACTAGCGGGAGTTACGAGCAGTACTTC. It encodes CASSRTSGSYEQYF.

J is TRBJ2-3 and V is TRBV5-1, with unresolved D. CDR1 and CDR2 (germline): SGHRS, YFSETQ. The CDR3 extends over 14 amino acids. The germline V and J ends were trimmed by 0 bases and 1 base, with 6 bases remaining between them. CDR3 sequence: CASSLASGTDTQYF. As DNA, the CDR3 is TGCGCCAGCAGCTTGGCCAGTGGCACAGATACGCAGTATTTT. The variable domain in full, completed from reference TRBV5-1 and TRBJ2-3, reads KAGVTQTPRYLIKTRGQQVTLSCSPISGHRSVSWYQQTPGQGLQFLFEYFSETQRNKGNFPGRFSGRQFSNSRSEMNVSTLELGDSALYLCASSLASGTDTQYFGPGTRLTVL.

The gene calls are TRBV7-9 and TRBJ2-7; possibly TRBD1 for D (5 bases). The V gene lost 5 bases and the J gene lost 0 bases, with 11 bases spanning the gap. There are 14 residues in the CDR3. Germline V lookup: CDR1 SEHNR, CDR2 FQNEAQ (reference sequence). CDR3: CASSPQGFSYEQYF. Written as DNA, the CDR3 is TGTGCCAGCAGCCCGCAGGGATTCTCCTACGAGCAGTACTTC.

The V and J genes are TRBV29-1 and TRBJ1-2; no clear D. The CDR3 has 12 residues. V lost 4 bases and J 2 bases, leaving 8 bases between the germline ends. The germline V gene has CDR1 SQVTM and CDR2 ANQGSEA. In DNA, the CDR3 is TGCAGCGTTGTAACCAGAAACTATGGCTACACCTTC. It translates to CSVVTRNYGYTF.

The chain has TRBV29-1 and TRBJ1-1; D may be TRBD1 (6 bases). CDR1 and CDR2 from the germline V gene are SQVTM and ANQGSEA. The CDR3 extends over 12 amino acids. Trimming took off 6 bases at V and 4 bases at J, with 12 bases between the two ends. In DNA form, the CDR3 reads TGCAGCGTGACAGGTCTTGCCACTGAAGCTTTCTTT. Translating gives CSVTGLATEAFF.

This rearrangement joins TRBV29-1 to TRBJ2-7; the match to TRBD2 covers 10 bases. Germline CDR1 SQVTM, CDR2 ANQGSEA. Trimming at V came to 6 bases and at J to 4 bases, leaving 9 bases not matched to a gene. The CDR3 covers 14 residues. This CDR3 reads CSVDLAGEAYEQYF. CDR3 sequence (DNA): TGCAGCGTGGACCTAGCGGGAGAGGCTTACGAGCAGTACTTC.

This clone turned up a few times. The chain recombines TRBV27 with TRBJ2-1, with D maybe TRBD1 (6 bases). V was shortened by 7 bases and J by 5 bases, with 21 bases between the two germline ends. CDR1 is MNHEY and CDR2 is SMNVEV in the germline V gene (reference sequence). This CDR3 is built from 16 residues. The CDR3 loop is CASTQRQDTADNEQFF. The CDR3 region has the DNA TGTGCCAGCACTCAAAGACAGGACACCGCTGACAATGAGCAGTTCTTC.